These 31 T cell receptor beta chains were sequenced from one sample in a study of human T cells and chemical hapten exposure. Via MiXCR, TCRdb re-called the RACE reads, giving one row per CDR3 protein. Counted here are under 450,000 distinct CDR3 sequences, about 6% occurring once; the ten biggest clones make up around 6.1%. Time point specified: patch test 2, 6 weeks after DPC sensitization. Stated treatment: therapeutic diphenylcyclopropenone sensitization with weekly scalp DPC. The sample here was whole blood, taken in connection with sensitization to the hapten diphenylcyclopropenone (DPC). These receptors all stem from a woman between 18 and 29 years old with alopecia areata. Some clones in this sample may be carry-over from other donors' samples.

This clonotype was detected a few times. This chain uses TRBV6-2 or TRBV6-3 with TRBJ2-1; 9 positions agree with TRBD2. Trimming cost V 5 bases and J 7 bases; bases outside gene matches: 9. The CDR3 extends over 15 amino acids. Germline assignment: CDR1 MNHEY and CDR2 SVGEGT. CDR3 sequence: CASSRTPGLANEQFF. CDR3 nucleotides: TGTGCCAGCAGTCGGACCCCGGGACTAGCTAATGAGCAGTTCTTC.

This clonotype has just a few counts. The genes are TRBV7-2 and TRBJ2-7; 11 positions match TRBD1. The V segment lost 4 bases and the J segment 5 bases; nucleotides outside the gene matches: 7. The length of the CDR3 is 15 residues. Looked up from germline, CDR1 is SGHTA and CDR2 is FQGNSA. The DNA of the CDR3 is TGTGCCAGCAGCTCTCCGGACAGGGGGCTGAACGAGCAGTACTTC. This gives the protein CASSSPDRGLNEQYF.

This clonotype was seen many times. The genes are TRBV20-1 and TRBJ1-1; D is unresolved. CDR1 is DFQATT, CDR2 SNEGSKA, per germline (reference sequence). V was shortened by 6 bases and J by 3 bases, with 11 bases between the two germline ends. This CDR3 has 12 amino acids. Here the CDR3 reads CSAPGPYTEAFF. CDR3 bases: TGCAGTGCCCCCGGGCCGTACACTGAAGCTTTCTTT.

This clonotype was picked up many times. The chain uses TRBV5-6 and TRBJ1-1, with D possibly being TRBD1 (5 bases). CDR1 is SGHDT and CDR2 is YYEEEE in the germline V gene. This CDR3 has 15 amino acids. V lost 2 bases and J lost 7, with 18 bases in between. This CDR3 reads CASSFPSGRDVEAFF. The CDR3 nucleotides are TGTGCCAGCAGCTTTCCGTCGGGCAGGGATGTTGAAGCTTTCTTT.

J is TRBJ2-3 and V is TRBV4-2; D gene uncertain. Germline V lookup: CDR1 LGHNA, CDR2 YNFKEQ. The CDR3 has 16 amino acids. The V gene lost 3 bases and the J gene lost 0 bases, with 13 bases spanning the gap. The chain's CDR3 is CASSHRFGYSTDTQYF. The CDR3 DNA follows: TGTGCCAGCAGCCACCGTTTCGGGTATAGCACAGATACGCAGTATTTT.

This clonotype was counted many times. As DNA, the CDR3 is TGCGCCAGCAGCATTTCCGGGACAGGGGGCGATGAGCAGTTCTTC. Translating it yields CASSISGTGGDEQFF. This chain uses TRBV5-1 with TRBJ2-1; 12 positions match TRBD1. In germline, CDR1 is SGHRS, CDR2 YFSETQ. V dropped 4 bases and J dropped 8; count of bases not matched to a gene: 7. The length of the CDR3 is 15 residues. Variable domain in full (rest from reference TRBV5-1 and TRBJ2-1): KAGVTQTPRYLIKTRGQQVTLSCSPISGHRSVSWYQQTPGQGLQFLFEYFSETQRNKGNFPGRFSGRQFSNSRSEMNVSTLELGDSALYLCASSISGTGGDEQFFGPGTRLTVL.

Only a few counts were recorded for this clonotype. The rearrangement joins TRBV3-1 to TRBJ2-1, with 8 bases lining up with TRBD1. CDR1 is LGHDT and CDR2 is YNNKEL in the germline V gene (reference sequence). The CDR3 runs to 17 residues. V trimming: 0 bases; J trimming: 7 bases; junction bases outside the gene matches: 11. The CDR3 spells CASSQDLRRQGRNEQFF. The CDR3, as DNA: TGTGCCAGCAGCCAAGATCTCAGGAGACAGGGGAGAAATGAGCAGTTCTTC.

This clonotype was detected ten times or more. The chain carries TRBV3-1 and TRBJ1-5; D not resolved. Germline CDR1 LGHDT, CDR2 YNNKEL (reference sequence). Deletions cut 0 bases from V and 0 bases from J, with 9 bases between. The CDR3 extends over 16 amino acids. DNA of the CDR3: TGTGCCAGCAGCCAAGAAGCGGGTTATAGCAATCAGCCCCAGCATTTT. Translation: CASSQEAGYSNQPQHF.

As regards this clonotype: It may be a read error: a sequence one base away is much more abundant. The chain combines TRBV12-3 or TRBV12-4 with TRBJ1-1, with TRBD1 matching over 11 bases. The CDR3 has 14 amino acids. The ends lost 7 bases at V and 3 bases at J; junction bases unmatched: 4. The CDR3 bases are TGTGCCAGCAACAAGGACAGGGGGCACACTGAAGCTTTCTTT. As protein: CASNKDRGHTEAFF.

There are many counts of this clonotype. The V call is TRBV29-1, the J call TRBJ2-5; 7 nucleotides align to TRBD1. The CDR3 length is 13 residues. V was clipped by 2 bases and J by 4 bases; unmatched bases: 4. In germline, CDR1 is SQVTM, CDR2 ANQGSEA. The CDR3: CSVESTGAETQYF. CDR3 sequence (DNA): TGCAGCGTTGAATCCACAGGGGCAGAGACCCAGTACTTC.

This clonotype came up many times. J is TRBJ1-2 and V is TRBV12-5; no firm D call. The germline gives CDR1 LGHNT, CDR2 FRNRAP. Trimming took off 3 bases at V and 7 bases at J, with 12 bases between the two ends. The CDR3 extends over 13 amino acids. CDR3 in DNA: TGTGCTAGTGGTTTAGTCCCCCCGGGTGGCTACACCTTC. Its translation is CASGLVPPGGYTF.

This clonotype was observed at least ten times. The V and J genes are TRBV11-2 and TRBJ1-2; D is unclear. The V and J ends lost 3 bases and 7 bases respectively, with 15 bases between them. The germline CDR1 and CDR2 sequences are SGHAT and FQNNGV. The CDR3 runs to 14 residues. The CDR3 sequence: CASSFSGLVGGYTF. The CDR3 bases are TGTGCCAGCAGCTTTTCCGGGCTCGTGGGTGGCTACACCTTC.

As to this clonotype: Here the CDR3 omits its conserved ending phenylalanine or tryptophan, so a read error is the likely source. The chain employs TRBV2 and TRBJ1-6; 10 bases align to TRBD1. Germline V CDR1 and CDR2: SNHLY, FYNNEI. The CDR3 has 13 amino acids. The V segment lost 6 bases and the J segment 8 bases; nucleotides outside the gene matches: 1. CDR3 sequence (DNA): TGTGCCAGCAGCGGACAGGGGGATTCACCCCTCCACTCT. Translating it yields CASSGQGDSPLHS.

This clonotype turned up a few times. This may arise from a read error, as a much more abundant clone is one base away. The rearrangement joins TRBV5-1 to TRBJ2-3, with unresolved D. With 4 bases removed from V and 0 bases from J, the gap between germline ends came to 9 bases. Per germline, CDR1 SGHRS and CDR2 YFSETQ. The CDR3 runs to 14 residues. This CDR3 is CASSPGVSTDTQYF. The DNA of the CDR3 is TGCGCCAGCAGCCCTGGGGTTAGCACAGATACGCAGTATTTT.

The gene calls are TRBV6-6 and TRBJ2-6; D gene ambiguous. V was pared by 6 bases and J by 0 bases, with 6 bases between. Per germline, CDR1 MNHNY and CDR2 SVGAGI (reference sequence). The CDR3 covers 14 residues. In nucleotides, the CDR3 is TGTGCCAGCAGCGCGGACTCTGGGGCCAACGTCCTGACTTTC. It translates to CASSADSGANVLTF.

The chain uses TRBV4-3 and TRBJ2-7; 7 bases agree with TRBD2. The CDR3 extends over 15 amino acids. Germline loops: CDR1 LGHNA, CDR2 YSLEER. V gave up 0 bases and J gave up 0 bases; unmatched junction bases: 2. This chain's CDR3 is CASSQESGASYEQYF. The DNA for the CDR3 is TGCGCCAGCAGCCAAGAGAGCGGGGCCTCCTACGAGCAGTACTTC.

This clonotype was counted between two and nine times. This sequence joins TRBV5-1 and TRBJ1-6; TRBD1 aligns across 12 bases. This CDR3 contains 20 residues. CDR1 SGHRS and CDR2 YFSETQ come from the germline V gene. With V trimmed by 1 base and J by 6 bases, 14 bases remained unmatched. CDR3 loop: CASSLNPGQGATEVNSPLHF. CDR3 nucleotides: TGCGCCAGCAGCTTGAATCCGGGACAGGGGGCTACCGAGGTTAATTCACCCCTCCACTTT.

Many counts were recorded for this clonotype. The rearrangement uses TRBV20-1 and TRBJ1-5, with D possibly being TRBD1 (5 bases). This CDR3 is built from 12 residues. CDR1 and CDR2 from the germline V gene are DFQATT and SNEGSKA (reference sequence). Trimming took off 3 bases at V and 4 bases at J, with 7 bases between the two ends. The CDR3 reads CSASSGNQPQHF. As DNA, the CDR3 is TGCAGTGCTAGTTCAGGGAATCAGCCCCAGCATTTT.

This clonotype was seen a handful of times. This chain links TRBV5-6 with TRBJ2-7, with D perhaps assigned TRBD1 or TRBD2 (5 bases each). This CDR3 has 13 amino acids. The V end was cut by 6 bases, the J end by 3 bases, with 13 bases between. Germline CDR1 reads SGHDT; CDR2 reads YYEEEE. The CDR3 nucleotides read TGTGCCAGCAATAGGGGTACTAGCTACGAGCAGTACTTC. It is translated as CASNRGTSYEQYF.

This clonotype was seen more than once but under ten times. The V gene is TRBV6-5, the J gene TRBJ2-3; the match to TRBD2 covers 10 bases. CDR1 is MNHEY and CDR2 is SVGAGI in the germline V gene. The V segment lost 6 bases and the J segment 4 bases; nucleotides outside the gene matches: 7. The CDR3 spans 15 residues. The CDR3, as DNA: TGTGCCAGCAGAATAAGCGGGGGGGCCCCAGATACGCAGTATTTT. This translates into CASRISGGAPDTQYF.

This clonotype has at least ten counts. The chain links TRBV12-3 or TRBV12-4 to TRBJ1-2; D is unclear. V was trimmed by 7 bases and J by 4 bases, leaving 13 bases between them. CDR3 length: 13 residues. Here the CDR3 DNA reads TGTGCCAGCACCCCAGGCGGTAGCTATGGCTACACCTTC. Amino acids: CASTPGGSYGYTF.

The V gene is TRBV3-1, the J gene TRBJ2-3; D may correspond to TRBD1 or TRBD2 (5 bases each). Trimming took off 4 bases at V and 7 bases at J, with 15 bases between the two ends. The V gene's germline CDR1 is LGHDT and CDR2 YNNKEL (reference sequence). The CDR3 is made up of 14 amino acids. CDR3 nucleotide sequence: TGTGCCAGCAGCCCCGGGACCGCGGTCCATACGCAGTATTTT. This gives the protein CASSPGTAVHTQYF.

This clonotype was observed at least ten times. V usage is TRBV7-9 and J usage is TRBJ1-1; no clear D gene. This CDR3 spans 15 amino acids. CDR1 is SEHNR, CDR2 FQNEAQ, per germline (reference sequence). Between the trimmed V and J ends, which lost 1 base and 0 bases, there was a span of 9 bases. Here the CDR3 DNA reads TGTGCCAGCAGCTTAGGGTCCAGATTGAACACTGAAGCTTTCTTT. Translating gives CASSLGSRLNTEAFF.

The gene calls are TRBV19 and TRBJ1-4; the D gene is possibly TRBD1 (5 bases). The germline V gene has CDR1 LNHDA and CDR2 SQIVND (reference sequence). The germline V and J ends were trimmed by 7 bases and 2 bases, with 11 bases remaining between them. This CDR3 is built from 14 residues. This CDR3 is CASIDRGTNEKLFF. The DNA of the CDR3 is TGTGCCAGTATTGATCGGGGCACTAATGAAAAACTGTTTTTT.

This clonotype came up a few times. This chain joins TRBV21-1 and TRBJ2-1. TRBV21-1 corresponds to a pseudogene. The CDR3 is 11 residues long. The CDR3 DNA reads as TGTGCCAGCAGCTTCCACGCGGAGCAGTTCTTC. Protein product: CASSFHAEQFF.

The V gene is TRBV7-6, the J gene TRBJ1-2, with a tentative D call TRBD1 (6 bases). The V end was cut by 4 bases, the J end by 3 bases, with 15 bases between. Germline lookup yields CDR1 SGHVS and CDR2 FNYEAQ. This CDR3 region has 15 residues. The CDR3 DNA follows: TGTGCCAGCAGCTCTACAGGGCATTTTGACTATGGCTACACCTTC. Its protein product is CASSSTGHFDYGYTF.

The table lists this clonotype with a few counts. The CDR3 nucleotides read TGCGCCAGCAGCTTCCTAGCGGGGGCCGTTAGCACAGATACGCAGTATTTT. This translates into CASSFLAGAVSTDTQYF. The rearrangement joins TRBV5-1 to TRBJ2-3; TRBD2 agrees at 10 bases. Germline assignment: CDR1 SGHRS and CDR2 YFSETQ. The ends lost 2 bases at V and 0 bases at J; junction bases unmatched: 6. The CDR3 contains 17 residues. Full variable domain (missing parts from reference TRBV5-1 and TRBJ2-3): KAGVTQTPRYLIKTRGQQVTLSCSPISGHRSVSWYQQTPGQGLQFLFEYFSETQRNKGNFPGRFSGRQFSNSRSEMNVSTLELGDSALYLCASSFLAGAVSTDTQYFGPGTRLTVL.

The chain links TRBV12-3 or TRBV12-4 to TRBJ2-7; D gene uncertain. V was shortened by 4 bases and J by 3 bases, with 7 bases between the two germline ends. The CDR3 is 12 amino acids. The CDR3 DNA follows: TGTGCCAGCAGTTCCTCCCGCTACGAGCAGTACTTC. Translation: CASSSSRYEQYF.

In its sample, this clonotype was seen a few times. A read error may account for a junction end that differs from germline. V gene TRBV18 combines with J gene TRBJ1-5, with a weak D call TRBD1 (5 bases). The length of the CDR3 is 16 residues. Germline V gene lookup returns CDR1 KGHSH and CDR2 LQKENI. The CDR3 loop reads CASSPRGASGNQPQHF. CDR3 sequence (DNA): TGTGCCAGCTCCCCACGTGGGGCTTCGGGCAATCAGCCCCAGCATTTT.

The chain is built from TRBV6-1 and TRBJ1-2, with D unresolved. The V gene's germline CDR1 is MNHNS and CDR2 SASEGT. V was shortened by 2 bases and J by 8 bases, with 15 bases between the two germline ends. The CDR3 extends over 14 amino acids. DNA of the CDR3: TGTGCCAGCAGTGAAAAAGCCGATAATGGCGGCTACACCTTC. Translated, it gives CASSEKADNGGYTF.

At least ten counts were recorded for this clonotype. The rearrangement links TRBV20-1 to TRBJ1-1; D is perhaps TRBD1 (6 bases). Germline lookup yields CDR1 DFQATT and CDR2 SNEGSKA (reference sequence). V lost 3 bases, J lost 2 bases, and 16 bases lay in between. The CDR3 spans 15 residues. The CDR3 DNA sequence: TGCAGTGCTAGTCATCCGGGCAGGGGAAACACTGAAGCTTTCTTT. Its translation: CSASHPGRGNTEAFF.